This TCR beta chain was retrieved from a study of blood T cell repertoires in COVID-19. Across the study: The United States, Italy and Spain were the sources of the acute and convalescent COVID-19 samples. T cells, B-cell-depleted T cells, or PBMCs provided the cDNA or gDNA that served as material.

The germline CDR1 and CDR2 sequences are SGHTS and YDEGEE. The V end lost 0 bases, the J end lost 3 bases, and 10 bases lay between the germline ends. This CDR3 contains 14 residues. Original methodology: Quantification of nucleated cells was approximated via reference gene primer amplification. Clones were read by immunoSEQ multiplex PCR, and TCRdb kept only the in-frame ones, dropping some. The V and J calls and clone size are taken from that table; D and trimming were inferred from the DNA. The sample has about 88,000 clones; about 87% are singletons. Source material: peripheral blood. This receptor was taken from an elderly man with acute or convalescent COVID-19. The rearrangement uses TRBV5-8 and TRBJ2-7; the D gene is possibly TRBD1 (5 bases). The CDR3 DNA reads TGTGCCAGCAGCTTGGGGGGCCCAGTCTACGAGCAGTACTTC. The encoded protein is CASSLGGPVYEQYF.